These 15 T cell receptor beta chains were all obtained from the same sample, sequenced in a study of cytomegalovirus exposure and HLA in healthy donors. 60 Vbeta and 13 Jbeta primers were used in PCR. Only in-frame clones appear in the TCRdb table, and some are missing; sequencing was by immunoSEQ multiplex PCR. This sample carries 90,000 to 110,000 clones, 83% of them seen once, and the ten largest clones take 5% to 6.5%. Sequenced input: PBMCs. These receptors were collected from a man aged 18 to 35 in good health and CMV-seronegative.

Points on this clone: One end of the junction fails to match germline, which may point to a read error. The chain combines TRBV5-4 with TRBJ2-7; 9 positions match TRBD1. In germline, CDR1 is SGHNT, CDR2 YYREEE (reference sequence). CDR3 length: 13 amino acids. The CDR3 loop is CASSRGQGYEQYF. CDR3 DNA: TGCGCCAGCAGCCGAGGACAGGGGTACGAGCAGTACTTC.

Of note for this clone: The junction does not match germline at one end; this may be a read error. The rearrangement joins TRBV7-9 to TRBJ2-3; 8 bases map to TRBD1. Germline loops: CDR1 SEHNR, CDR2 FQNEAQ (reference sequence). The CDR3 contains 13 residues. Here the CDR3 DNA reads TGTGCCAGCAGCTTAGATCTTCCGGGACAGGCGAATTTT. Protein: CASSLDLPGQANF.

The chain links TRBV5-5 to TRBJ2-7; TRBD2 might be the D (6 bases). This CDR3 is built from 12 residues. The germline V gene has CDR1 SGHKS and CDR2 YYEKEE (reference sequence). Trimming took 4 bases from V and 7 from J, leaving 12 bases between them. CDR3 region: CASSLRGREQYF. The CDR3 region has the DNA TGTGCCAGCAGCCTCAGAGGGAGGGAGCAGTACTTC.

The chain recombines TRBV7-9 with TRBJ2-3; D remains unclear. Germline values: CDR1 SEHNR, CDR2 FQNEAQ (reference sequence). The CDR3 has 15 residues. V lost 4 bases, J lost 2 bases, and 13 bases lay in between. The CDR3 nucleotides are TGTGCCAGCAGCTCCCTGACAACCCTCACAGATACGCAGTATTTT. Encoded protein: CASSSLTTLTDTQYF.

This sequence joins TRBV6-5 and TRBJ1-2, with D tentatively TRBD1 (6 bases). The CDR3 spans 15 residues. V was cut by 2 bases and J by 1 base, with 11 bases left in between. Germline assignment: CDR1 MNHEY and CDR2 SVGAGI. CDR3 in DNA: TGTGCCAGCAGTTACGGGGACACACGTAACTATGGCTACACCTTC. This encodes CASSYGDTRNYGYTF.

This chain links TRBV6-4 with TRBJ1-2; D may be TRBD1 (5 bases). In germline, CDR1 is MRHNA, CDR2 SNTAGT. Trimming took off 3 bases at V and 6 bases at J, with 14 bases between the two ends. CDR3 length: 14 residues. The CDR3 nucleotides read TGTGCCAGCAGTGAGGGGGGGGTAAACCATGGCTACACCTTC. Protein product: CASSEGGVNHGYTF.

The gene calls are TRBV25-1 and TRBJ2-1; TRBD2 matches at 9 bases. The CDR3 spans 15 residues. CDR1 MGHDK and CDR2 SYGVNS come from the germline V gene. V gave up 11 bases and J gave up 8 bases; unmatched junction bases: 16. The CDR3 DNA sequence: TGTGCCCCCAGGGGGTCCCGGCTAGCGGGATATGAGCAGTTCTTC. Translated: CAPRGSRLAGYEQFF.

The rearrangement links TRBV5-4 to TRBJ2-5; possible D gene TRBD1, 5 bases. Between the trimmed V and J ends, which lost 4 bases and 4 bases, there was a span of 17 bases. The CDR3 covers 15 residues. The germline V gene encodes CDR1 SGHNT and CDR2 YYREEE (reference sequence). Here the CDR3 DNA reads TGTGCCAGCAGCCTGGGGCTCCAGGATAGAGAGACCCAGTACTTC. It yields the protein CASSLGLQDRETQYF.

V is TRBV7-9 and J is TRBJ1-6; a weak D match, TRBD1 (6 bases). Trimming shortened V by 5 bases and J by 0 bases, and 8 bases separated the two germline ends. The CDR3 contains 15 residues. Germline CDR1 is SEHNR and CDR2 is FQNEAQ (reference sequence). In nucleotides, the CDR3 is TGTGCCAGCAGCCAGGGGAGCTCCTATAATTCACCCCTCCACTTT. Its translation is CASSQGSSYNSPLHF.

V is TRBV25-1 and J is TRBJ1-2; D not certain. The V and J ends lost 2 bases and 4 bases respectively, with 5 bases between them. The length of the CDR3 is 12 residues. The V gene's germline CDR1 is MGHDK and CDR2 SYGVNS. The CDR3 reads CASSENSYGYTF. The CDR3 DNA sequence: TGTGCCAGCAGTGAAAACAGCTATGGCTACACCTTC.

The V and J genes are TRBV7-2 and TRBJ1-2; tentative D call: TRBD1 (6 bases). V was clipped by 3 bases and J by 2 bases, with 7 bases between them. Germline CDR1 SGHTA, CDR2 FQGNSA. The CDR3 contains 13 residues. CDR3 in amino acids: CASSFTGNYGYTF. CDR3 bases: TGTGCCAGCAGCTTTACAGGGAACTATGGCTACACCTTC.

The chain couples TRBV28 to TRBJ2-6, with 8 bases fitting TRBD1. This CDR3 spans 17 amino acids. The V gene's germline CDR1 is MDHEN and CDR2 SYDVKM. Unmatched junction bases numbered 6, after V lost 5 bases and J lost 0 bases. The CDR3 spells CASSPGQGFSGANVLTF. As DNA, the CDR3 is TGTGCCAGCAGTCCCGGACAGGGATTCTCTGGGGCCAACGTCCTGACTTTC.

This rearrangement joins TRBV4-1 to TRBJ2-4; 9 bases match TRBD1. The junction had 3 bases not matched to a gene; V was cut back by 4 bases and J by 2 bases. CDR1 is MGHRA, CDR2 YSYEKL, per germline. The CDR3 runs to 15 residues. The CDR3 DNA follows: TGCGCCAGCAGCCTCGACAGGGGGACCAAAAACATTCAGTACTTC. It is translated as CASSLDRGTKNIQYF.

The V gene is TRBV5-1, the J gene TRBJ2-1; D call uncertain. In germline, CDR1 is SGHRS, CDR2 YFSETQ. Trimming took off 6 bases at V and 4 bases at J, with 8 bases between the two ends. CDR3 length: 12 residues. Here the CDR3 reads CASIITYNEQFF. Written as DNA, the CDR3 is TGCGCCAGCATTATCACTTACAATGAGCAGTTCTTC.

The V call is TRBV28, the J call TRBJ1-5, with D tentatively TRBD1 (5 bases). The CDR3 runs 15 residues. V lost 2 bases and J 6 bases, leaving 14 bases between the germline ends. Germline V lookup: CDR1 MDHEN, CDR2 SYDVKM. The CDR3 loop is CASSLAQVIGQPQHF. The CDR3 nucleotides read TGTGCCAGCAGTTTAGCACAGGTGATAGGTCAGCCCCAGCATTTT.